This T cell receptor (beta chain) was captured in a study of shared clonotypes between healthy human individuals. About 200 ng DNA, around 30,000 T cell genomes, went into each sorted-subset replicate PCR. The assay was immunoSEQ multiplex PCR, and TCRdb's table has in-frame clones only and misses some. This sample has approximately 1.5 million clones, with roughly 98.5% found just once. The sequenced sample was naive CD4+ T cells sorted from blood. Subset here: CD45RA+ positively selected. The receptor was derived from a man younger than 40 in good health.

The CDR3 loop is CASSLGGAYNEQFF. DNA of the CDR3: TGCGCCAGCAGCTTGGGAGGGGCCTACAATGAGCAGTTCTTC. The rearrangement uses TRBV5-1 and TRBJ2-1; D is perhaps TRBD1 or TRBD2 (5 bases each). The germline gives CDR1 SGHRS, CDR2 YFSETQ. The CDR3 extends over 14 amino acids. V lost 0 bases and J lost 2, with 6 bases in between.